The entry below gives a single T cell receptor beta chain sequence along with its context. Time point of the sample: pretreatment peripheral blood. The sample comes from a study of PD-L1 blockade in urothelial cancer. Across the whole study: About 85% of the roughly 29 patients were men whose urothelial cancer was bladder-origin.

Produced via immunoSEQ multiplex PCR; TCRdb's table is partial and in-frame only. The data show 98,000 or so clones, 90% seen once. From germline, CDR1 is SNHLY and CDR2 FYNNEI. There are 13 residues in the CDR3. V gave up 7 bases and J gave up 5 bases, with 14 bases separating them. The sequence was collected from a man in his fifties or sixties with urothelial cancer. V and J are TRBV2 and TRBJ1-1; tentative D call: TRBD1 (5 bases). The source was PBMCs, collected around atezolizumab (anti-PD-L1) treatment. The CDR3 bases are TGTGCCAGCACTCCGATGGGGGGGACTGAAGCTTTCTTT. Translating gives CASTPMGGTEAFF.